This T cell receptor beta chain was captured by sequencing in a study of T cells after yellow fever vaccination. In TCRdb, the 5' RACE reads were re-called with MiXCR into one record per CDR3 protein. This table holds over 100,000 distinct CDR3 sequences, 8% to 9.5% found once. Per germline, CDR1 MGHDK and CDR2 SYGVNS. The CDR3 has 12 residues. Trimming cost V 8 bases and J 1 base, with 8 bases left between them. Study findings and constraints: FACS-sorted repertoires might harbor abundant contaminating clonotypes from the bulk population.

This clonotype was recorded many times. Its antigen is currently unknown. This rearrangement joins TRBV25-1 to TRBJ1-1; D ambiguous. The sequences come from CD8+ T cells sorted from PBMCs, collected 45 days after the yellow fever booster vaccination. This sequence originates from a man under 40 who received the YFV17D yellow fever vaccine. CDR3: CASLHRNTEAFF. CDR3 DNA sequence: TGTGCCAGCCTCCACCGGAACACTGAAGCTTTCTTT.